What follows are 15 T cell receptor beta chains derived from one specimen sequenced in a study of beta chain features in type 1 diabetes. General study points: The study found moderately but significantly shorter TCRB CDR3s in all four CD4+ subsets of Type 1 diabetes patients.

The authors reverse transcribed all of the isolated RNA, so sequencing captured expressed TCRB transcripts. The repertoire was sequenced with immunoSEQ multiplex PCR; TCRdb's copy has only in-frame clones and lacks some. The table shows about 120,000 clones, with about a sixth occurring only once. Antigens for these TCRs are unknown. The sample taken for sequencing was central memory CD4+ T cells from blood. The origin of the receptors is a young man with type 1 diabetes.

A note on this clone: Other DNA sequences in the sample encode the same CDR3. The V and J genes are TRBV7-2 and TRBJ2-3, with D unresolved. The V gene's germline CDR1 is SGHTA and CDR2 FQGNSA. The CDR3 is made up of 12 amino acids. V was trimmed by 3 bases and J by 2 bases, leaving 3 bases between them. CDR3 coding DNA: TGTGCCAGCAGCTTCTTCACAGATACGCAGTATTTT. Translation: CASSFFTDTQYF.

This clone has only a few counts. The J gene is TRBJ2-5, the V gene TRBV2, with TRBD2 as a possible D gene (7 bases). Deletions cut 4 bases from V and 5 bases from J, with 11 bases between. The CDR3 runs 13 residues. Germline CDR1 is SNHLY and CDR2 is FYNNEI. The CDR3: CASSVGGLETQYF. CDR3 nucleotide sequence: TGTGCCAGCAGTGTCGGGGGGCTGGAGACCCAGTACTTC.

This clone was counted many times. Additional DNA sequences in this sample encode the identical CDR3. The chain links TRBV20-1 to TRBJ2-3; D gene uncertain. V lost 1 base and J lost 5, with 4 bases in between. The length of the CDR3 is 11 residues. CDR1 is DFQATT, CDR2 SNEGSKA, per germline (reference sequence). The CDR3 sequence is CSARVLDTQYF. In nucleotides, the CDR3 is TGCAGTGCTAGAGTACTAGATACGCAGTATTTT.

The chain recombines TRBV7-2 with TRBJ1-6; 8 bases are shared with TRBD1. Germline V gene data show CDR1 as SGHTA and CDR2 as FQGNSA. CDR3 length: 14 residues. Losses at the gene ends were 0 bases for V and 10 bases for J; bases not matched to a gene: 2. The CDR3 is CASSLARGQSPLHF. As DNA, the CDR3 is TGTGCCAGCAGCTTAGCCAGGGGGCAATCACCCCTCCACTTT. Full variable domain (outside the CDR3, taken from reference TRBV7-2 and TRBJ1-6): GAGVSQSPSNKVTEKGKDVELRCDPISGHTALYWYRQSLGQGLEFLIYFQGNSAPDKSGLPSDRFSAERTGGSVSTLTIQRTQQEDSAVYLCASSLARGQSPLHFGNGTRLTVT.

This chain uses TRBV5-1 with TRBJ1-5, with TRBD1 as a possible D gene (5 bases). The length of the CDR3 is 16 residues. Deletions cut 4 bases from V and 2 bases from J, with 16 bases between. CDR1 is SGHRS and CDR2 is YFSETQ in the germline V gene. The CDR3 sequence: CASSLYPGRGNQPQHF. The CDR3 DNA reads as TGCGCCAGCAGCCTTTACCCAGGGCGGGGCAATCAGCCCCAGCATTTT.

This clone was seen a few times. V and J are TRBV4-2 and TRBJ2-1; the D gene is possibly TRBD1 (5 bases). V lost 4 bases to trimming and J lost 3 bases, with 13 bases between them. The germline V gene has CDR1 LGHNA and CDR2 YNFKEQ. The CDR3 extends over 15 amino acids. Written as DNA, the CDR3 is TGTGCCAGCAGCCTTAGGCTAGGGGACTACAATGAGCAGTTCTTC. Protein product: CASSLRLGDYNEQFF.

This clone was seen a handful of times. The chain recombines TRBV5-1 with TRBJ2-5, with 10 bases that match TRBD1. CDR3 length: 15 residues. V trimming: 4 bases; J trimming: 5 bases; junction bases outside the gene matches: 8. The V gene's germline CDR1 is SGHRS and CDR2 YFSETQ. The CDR3 protein is CASSARQGAGETQYF. CDR3 in DNA: TGCGCCAGCAGCGCCCGACAGGGGGCCGGGGAGACCCAGTACTTC.

This clone was observed a few times. V and J are TRBV19 and TRBJ2-3; 11 positions match TRBD2. The CDR3 loop spans 15 amino acids. Trimming took 4 bases from V and 2 from J; bases not matched to a gene: 2. CDR1 is LNHDA, CDR2 SQIVND, per germline (reference sequence). This CDR3 is CASSRTSGFTDTQYF. The CDR3 nucleotides are TGTGCCAGTAGTAGGACTAGCGGGTTCACAGATACGCAGTATTTT.

V gene TRBV29-1 combines with J gene TRBJ1-4; D gene unclear. The germline gives CDR1 SQVTM, CDR2 ANQGSEA. The V end was cut by 2 bases, the J end by 6 bases, with 13 bases between. This CDR3 comprises 14 residues. CDR3 loop: CSVESPDRDEKLFF. CDR3 DNA sequence: TGCAGCGTTGAATCGCCCGACCGGGATGAAAAACTGTTTTTT.

This clone occurred a few times. The V call is TRBV29-1, the J call TRBJ1-2; D unclear. CDR3 length: 11 amino acids. V gave up 8 bases and J gave up 4 bases, with 11 bases separating them. Per germline, CDR1 SQVTM and CDR2 ANQGSEA. The CDR3 sequence: CSHRDFYGYTF. In DNA form, the CDR3 reads TGCAGCCATAGGGATTTCTATGGCTACACCTTC.

The chain carries TRBV2 and TRBJ2-2, with TRBD1 matching 8 bases. V lost 6 bases, J lost 4 bases, and 4 bases stayed unmatched. Germline-derived CDR1 and CDR2 are SNHLY and FYNNEI. This CDR3 is 14 amino acids long. The CDR3 region is CASRTGEFTGELFF. The CDR3, as DNA: TGTGCCAGCAGGACAGGGGAATTCACCGGGGAGCTGTTTTTT.

This clone has only a few counts. The gene calls are TRBV6-5 and TRBJ1-4, with a weak D call TRBD1 (5 bases). From germline, CDR1 is MNHEY and CDR2 SVGAGI. CDR3 length: 14 residues. Trimming left V 6 bases short and J 6 bases short, with 14 bases between. Here the CDR3 DNA reads TGTGCCAGCAGGCCGGGACCTACGGATGAAAAACTGTTTTTT. Protein product: CASRPGPTDEKLFF.

The sample holds a few counts of this clone. This sequence joins TRBV2 and TRBJ2-7, with D unresolved. CDR1 is SNHLY, CDR2 FYNNEI, per germline. The V end lost 6 bases, the J end lost 4 bases, and 10 bases lay between the germline ends. This CDR3 comprises 12 residues. The CDR3 nucleotides are TGTGCCAGCAGGACCGGTGGATACGAGCAGTACTTC. Its protein is CASRTGGYEQYF.

The chain employs TRBV7-6 and TRBJ2-2; D is undetermined. CDR1 and CDR2 from the germline V gene are SGHVS and FNYEAQ. Between the trimmed V and J ends, which lost 0 bases and 1 base, there was a span of 6 bases. The CDR3 extends over 15 amino acids. The CDR3 spells CASSLAIQNTGELFF. In DNA, the CDR3 is TGTGCCAGCAGCTTAGCGATTCAGAACACCGGGGAGCTGTTTTTT.

This clone was counted a few times. As DNA, the CDR3 is TGTGCCAGCAGTGAGTCCGGGCTTACCTACGAGCAGTACTTC. It translates to CASSESGLTYEQYF. The V gene is TRBV25-1, the J gene TRBJ2-7; D is unresolved. CDR1 and CDR2 from the germline V gene are MGHDK and SYGVNS. The CDR3 is 14 amino acids. V lost 3 bases to trimming and J lost 2 bases, with 11 bases between them.